This T cell receptor beta chain was recorded in a study of tumor and adjacent non-tumor tissue in lung cancer. Study in general: The patients, 10 men and a handful of women, were about 31 to 85 with stage I to III disease.

As to this clonotype: Its ends do not fully match the called genes, so a read error is possible.

This sample's RNA came from whole unsorted tissue. Three rounds of nested PCR, following a modified ARM-PCR protocol, produced the TCRbeta library. TCRdb analysed the multiplex PCR reads with MiXCR anew, one entry per CDR3 protein. The data contain approximately 79,000 distinct CDR3 sequences, approximately 77% of them singletons. Germline CDR1 is MNHEY and CDR2 is SVGAGI. The CDR3 sequence is 13 residues long. This chain uses TRBV6-5 with TRBJ1-4, with D uncertain. Sequencing was performed on lung tumor tissue. The sequence was collected from a woman aged 40 to 50 with non-small cell lung cancer. The CDR3 loop is CASSLENRGKLVF. CDR3 in DNA: TGTGCCAGCAGTTTGGAGAACCGGGGAAAATTGGTTTTT.